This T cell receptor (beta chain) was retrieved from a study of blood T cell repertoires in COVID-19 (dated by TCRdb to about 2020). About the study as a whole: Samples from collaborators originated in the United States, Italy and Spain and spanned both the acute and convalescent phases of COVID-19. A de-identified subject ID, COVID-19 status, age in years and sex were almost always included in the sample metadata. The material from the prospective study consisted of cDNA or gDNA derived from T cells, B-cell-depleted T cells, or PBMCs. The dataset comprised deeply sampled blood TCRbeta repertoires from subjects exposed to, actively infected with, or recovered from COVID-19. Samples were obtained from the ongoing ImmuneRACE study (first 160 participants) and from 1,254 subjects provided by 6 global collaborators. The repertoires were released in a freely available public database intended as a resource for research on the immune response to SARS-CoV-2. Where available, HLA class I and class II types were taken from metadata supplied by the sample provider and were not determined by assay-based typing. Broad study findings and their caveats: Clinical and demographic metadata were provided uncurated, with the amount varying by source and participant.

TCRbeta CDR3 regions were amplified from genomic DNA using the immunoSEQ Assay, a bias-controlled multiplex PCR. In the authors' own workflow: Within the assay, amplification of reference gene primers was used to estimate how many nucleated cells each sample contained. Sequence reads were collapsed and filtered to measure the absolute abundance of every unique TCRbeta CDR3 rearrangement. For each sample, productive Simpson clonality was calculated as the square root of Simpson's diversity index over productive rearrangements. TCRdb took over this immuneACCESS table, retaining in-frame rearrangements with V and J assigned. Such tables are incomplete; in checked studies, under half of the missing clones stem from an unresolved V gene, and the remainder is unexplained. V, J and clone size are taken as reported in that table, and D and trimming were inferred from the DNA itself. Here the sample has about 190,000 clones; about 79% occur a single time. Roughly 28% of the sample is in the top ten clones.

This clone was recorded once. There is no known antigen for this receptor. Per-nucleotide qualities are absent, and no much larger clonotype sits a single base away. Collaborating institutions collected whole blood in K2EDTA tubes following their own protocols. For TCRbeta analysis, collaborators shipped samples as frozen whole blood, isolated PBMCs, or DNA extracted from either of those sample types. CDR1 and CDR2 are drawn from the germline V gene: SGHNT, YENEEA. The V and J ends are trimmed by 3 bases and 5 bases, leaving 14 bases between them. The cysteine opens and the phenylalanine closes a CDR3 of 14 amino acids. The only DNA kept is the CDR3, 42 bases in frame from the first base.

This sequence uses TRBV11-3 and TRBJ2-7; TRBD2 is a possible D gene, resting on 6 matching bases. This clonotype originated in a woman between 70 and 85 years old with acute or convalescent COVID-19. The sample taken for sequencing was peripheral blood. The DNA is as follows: TGTGCCAGCAGCTTTTCGGGAGACGACAACGAGCAGTACTTC. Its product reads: CASSFSGDDNEQYF.